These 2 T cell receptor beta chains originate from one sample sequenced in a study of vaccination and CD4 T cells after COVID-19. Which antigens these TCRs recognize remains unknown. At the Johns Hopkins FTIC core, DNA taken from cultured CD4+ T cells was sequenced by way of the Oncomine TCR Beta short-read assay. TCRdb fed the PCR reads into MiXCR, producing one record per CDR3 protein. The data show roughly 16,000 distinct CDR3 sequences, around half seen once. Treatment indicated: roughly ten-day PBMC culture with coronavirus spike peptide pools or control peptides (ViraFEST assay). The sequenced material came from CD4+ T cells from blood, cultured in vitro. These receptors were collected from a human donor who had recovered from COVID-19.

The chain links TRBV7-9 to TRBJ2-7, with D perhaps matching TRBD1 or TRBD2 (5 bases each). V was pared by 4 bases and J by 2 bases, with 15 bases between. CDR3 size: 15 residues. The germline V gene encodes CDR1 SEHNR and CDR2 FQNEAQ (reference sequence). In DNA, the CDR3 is TGTGCCAGCAGCTGGGTGGTGGGGACCCCCTACGAGCAGTACTTC. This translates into CASSWVVGTPYEQYF.

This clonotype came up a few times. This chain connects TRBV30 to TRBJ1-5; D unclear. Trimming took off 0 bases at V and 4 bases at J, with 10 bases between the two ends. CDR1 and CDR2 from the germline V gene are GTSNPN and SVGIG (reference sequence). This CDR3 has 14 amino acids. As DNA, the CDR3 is TGTGCCTGGAGTGTAGGTAGGGATAATCAGCCCCAGCATTTT. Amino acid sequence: CAWSVGRDNQPQHF.